The rows below give T cell receptor beta chains drawn from one sample of a study of cytomegalovirus exposure and HLA in healthy donors. TCRdb keeps only in-frame clones here, not all; method: immunoSEQ multiplex PCR. The sample yields 150,000 to 200,000 clones, around 84% seen once. Input material: PBMCs. Every receptor here comes from a young man in good health and CMV-seronegative. Each CDR3 is given with its conserved first and last residue. The order of the fields is V gene, J gene, D gene, clone size, CDR3 protein, CDR3 DNA. A D gene is named only where the DNA matches it firmly. Only some rows state a clone size, as once, few, many or a class for expanded clones.

TRBV29-1,TRBJ2-2,TRBD2,-,CSVVTSGRVTGELFF,TGCAGCGTTGTCACTAGCGGAAGAGTAACCGGGGAGCTGTTTTTT
TRBV5-1,TRBJ2-2,TRBD1,-,CASSFAGQGMTGELFF,TGCGCCAGCAGCTTCGCGGGACAGGGTATGACCGGGGAGCTGTTTTTT
TRBV6-1,TRBJ2-4,TRBD2,-,CASSAGLAIAKNIQYF,TGTGCCAGCAGTGCAGGACTAGCGATAGCCAAAAACATTCAGTACTTC
TRBV9,TRBJ2-1,-,-,CASSVGQGISYNEQFF,TGTGCCAGCAGCGTAGGGCAGGGAATCTCCTACAATGAGCAGTTCTTC
TRBV5-4,TRBJ2-7,TRBD2,-,CASSPEAGRYEQYF,TGTGCCAGCAGCCCGGAGGCCGGGAGGTACGAGCAGTACTTC
TRBV6-1,TRBJ2-7,-,-,CASSGRQSYEQYF,TGTGCCAGCAGTGGCCGACAGAGCTACGAGCAGTACTTC
TRBV11-3,TRBJ2-1,TRBD2,-,CASSMEREGRDEQFF,TGTGCCAGCAGCATGGAGCGGGAGGGCCGGGATGAGCAGTTCTTC
TRBV25-1,TRBJ2-1,-,-,CASPESDEQFF,TGTGCCAGCCCCGAATCGGATGAGCAGTTCTTC
TRBV27,TRBJ2-7,TRBD1,-,CASSMTGFNEQYF,TGTGCCAGCAGCATGACAGGGTTCAACGAGCAGTACTTC
TRBV18,TRBJ2-7,-,once,CASSREGGAYEQYF,TGTGCCAGCTCCCGAGAGGGGGGGGCGTACGAGCAGTACTTC
TRBV5-4,TRBJ1-4,-,-,CASSRGQMINEKLFF,TGTGCCAGCAGCCGAGGACAGATGATTAATGAAAAACTGTTTTTT
TRBV10-3,TRBJ2-7,TRBD2,-,CAISGGGTYEQYF,TGTGCCATCAGTGGGGGGGGAACCTACGAGCAGTACTTC
TRBV2,TRBJ1-4,TRBD1,-,CASKRQGAWEKLFF,TGTGCCAGCAAAAGACAGGGGGCGTGGGAAAAACTGTTTTTT
TRBV9,TRBJ2-7,-,-,CASSVEGGDEQYF,TGTGCCAGCAGCGTAGAAGGGGGGGACGAGCAGTACTTC
TRBV6-5,TRBJ2-3,-,-,CASALSPPITDTQYF,TGTGCCAGCGCCCTTTCCCCTCCTATCACAGATACGCAGTATTTT
TRBV6-5,TRBJ1-5,-,-,CASSSEGQNNQPQHF,TGTGCCAGCAGTTCAGAGGGACAAAACAATCAGCCCCAGCATTTT
TRBV5-4,TRBJ2-1,-,few,CASTNTGNSYNEQFF,TGTGCCAGCACCAATACAGGGAACTCCTACAATGAGCAGTTCTTC
TRBV7-9,TRBJ2-7,-,few,CASAGAGPYEQYF,TGTGCCAGCGCTGGGGCAGGTCCTTACGAGCAGTACTTC
TRBV2,TRBJ1-4,-,-,CASTYQSRGGKLFF,TGTGCCAGCACCTACCAGAGTAGGGGGGGAAAACTGTTTTTT
TRBV19,TRBJ2-7,TRBD2,-,CASTDGDSGRYEQYF,TGTGCCAGTACCGATGGCGATAGCGGGAGGTACGAGCAGTACTTC
TRBV5-5,TRBJ2-3,-,-,CASSPTGADTQYF,TGTGCCAGCAGTCCGACGGGGGCAGATACGCAGTATTTT
TRBV6-5,TRBJ1-2,TRBD1,-,CASTWDRNYGYTF,TGTGCCAGCACCTGGGACAGGAACTATGGCTACACCTTC
TRBV19,TRBJ2-2,-,-,CASGGSGTGELFF,TGTGCCAGTGGGGGCTCTGGCACCGGGGAGCTGTTTTTT
TRBV18,TRBJ2-7,TRBD2,-,CASSPPPGANVDSGTLYEQYF,TGTGCCAGCTCACCCCCCCCAGGGGCGAACGTGGATAGCGGGACTCTCTACGAGCAGTACTTC
TRBV30,TRBJ1-4,-,-,CAWSVSRTRNEKLFF,TGTGCCTGGAGTGTCTCCCGGACTCGTAATGAAAAACTGTTTTTT
TRBV19,TRBJ2-3,-,-,CASSMASGEDTQYF,TGTGCCAGTAGTATGGCTTCAGGGGAAGATACGCAGTATTTT
TRBV5-4,TRBJ2-1,-,-,CASSLELRSYNEQFF,TGTGCCAGCAGCTTGGAGCTCCGCTCCTACAATGAGCAGTTCTTC
TRBV5-1,TRBJ2-5,-,-,CASSPISQGTRQETQYF,TGCGCCAGCAGCCCGATCTCACAGGGAACCAGACAAGAGACCCAGTACTTC
TRBV5-1,TRBJ2-7,TRBD1,-,CASSPWTGENEQYF,TGCGCCAGCAGCCCCTGGACAGGGGAGAACGAGCAGTACTTC
TRBV4-1,TRBJ1-4,TRBD1,few,CASSLRDRANEKLFF,TGCGCCAGCAGCCTCCGGGACAGGGCTAATGAAAAACTGTTTTTT
TRBV6-5,TRBJ1-3,-,-,CASSPRGAGNTIYF,TGTGCCAGCAGTCCCAGGGGCGCTGGAAACACCATATATTTT
TRBV5-1,TRBJ2-1,TRBD2,-,CASSPEGGTSGSYEQFF,TGCGCCAGCAGCCCGGAGGGAGGGACTAGCGGGTCATATGAGCAGTTCTTC
TRBV7-9,TRBJ1-1,-,-,CASSLGGVTEAFF,TGTGCCAGCAGCTTAGGGGGGGTAACTGAAGCTTTCTTT
TRBV19,TRBJ2-3,TRBD2,-,CATMTSGASTDTQYF,TGTGCCACGATGACTAGCGGGGCTAGCACAGATACGCAGTATTTT
TRBV25-1,TRBJ1-2,-,-,CASTDHGEIGYTF,TGTGCCAGCACTGACCATGGGGAGATCGGCTACACCTTC
TRBV28,TRBJ2-1,TRBD1,-,CASSPRGRVEQFF,TGTGCCAGCAGTCCCAGGGGGCGGGTTGAGCAGTTCTTC
TRBV9,TRBJ2-1,TRBD2,-,CASSSGTRIYNEQFF,TGTGCCAGCAGCTCCGGGACTAGAATTTACAATGAGCAGTTCTTC
TRBV9,TRBJ1-4,TRBD1,-,CASSVGSVTGANEKLFF,TGTGCCAGCAGCGTAGGGAGCGTGACAGGGGCTAATGAAAAACTGTTTTTT
TRBV9,TRBJ2-2,TRBD1,-,CASSVVGGGQGVNTGELFF,TGTGCCAGCAGCGTAGTAGGTGGAGGACAGGGAGTGAACACCGGGGAGCTGTTTTTT
TRBV2,TRBJ1-2,-,-,CASTYTDRRNYGYTF,TGTGCCAGCACTTATACTGACAGGAGGAACTATGGCTACACCTTC
TRBV5-1,TRBJ2-7,TRBD1,-,CASSLDVGQGSYEQYF,TGCGCCAGCAGCTTGGATGTTGGACAGGGGAGCTACGAGCAGTACTTC
TRBV9,TRBJ2-2,TRBD2,-,CASSAGLAGELNTGELFF,TGTGCCAGCAGCGCGGGACTAGCGGGGGAGCTTAACACCGGGGAGCTGTTTTTT
TRBV4-2,TRBJ2-1,TRBD2,-,CASSQAVTAGGGEQFF,TGTGCCAGCAGCCAAGCTGTTACAGCGGGGGGGGGTGAGCAGTTCTTC
TRBV7-6,TRBJ2-3,-,once,CASSSQYLETQYF,TGTGCCAGCAGCTCGCAGTATCTGGAGACGCAGTATTTT
TRBV19,TRBJ2-1,TRBD1,-,CASSTLGQGPYNEQFF,TGTGCCAGTAGTACCCTGGGACAGGGCCCCTACAATGAGCAGTTCTTC
TRBV10-3,TRBJ2-1,TRBD2,-,CAISDGLAGEGQFF,TGTGCCATCAGTGATGGGCTAGCGGGAGAAGGGCAGTTCTTC
TRBV13,TRBJ2-4,-,-,CASSLGGRVAKNIQYF,TGTGCCAGCAGCTTAGGCGGCAGGGTAGCCAAAAACATTCAGTACTTC
TRBV7-9,TRBJ1-6,-,-,CASSLAGANLTPLHF,TGTGCCAGCAGCTTAGCGGGGGCAAATTTGACACCCCTCCACTTT